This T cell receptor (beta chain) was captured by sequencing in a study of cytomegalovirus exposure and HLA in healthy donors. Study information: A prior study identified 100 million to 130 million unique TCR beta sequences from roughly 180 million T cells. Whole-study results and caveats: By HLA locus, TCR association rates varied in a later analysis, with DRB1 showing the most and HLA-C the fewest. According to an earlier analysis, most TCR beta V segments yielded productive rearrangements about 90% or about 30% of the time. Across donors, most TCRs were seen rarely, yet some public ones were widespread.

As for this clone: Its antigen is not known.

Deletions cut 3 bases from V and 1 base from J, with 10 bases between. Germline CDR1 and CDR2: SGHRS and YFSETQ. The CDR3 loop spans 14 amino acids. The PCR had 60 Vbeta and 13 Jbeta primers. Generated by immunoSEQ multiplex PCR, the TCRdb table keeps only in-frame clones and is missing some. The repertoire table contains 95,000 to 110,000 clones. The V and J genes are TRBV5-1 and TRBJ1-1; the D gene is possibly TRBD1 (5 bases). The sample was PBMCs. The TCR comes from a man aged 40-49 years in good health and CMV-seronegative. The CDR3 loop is CASSSKTGNTEAFF. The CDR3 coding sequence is TGCGCCAGCAGCTCGAAAACAGGGAACACTGAAGCTTTCTTT.